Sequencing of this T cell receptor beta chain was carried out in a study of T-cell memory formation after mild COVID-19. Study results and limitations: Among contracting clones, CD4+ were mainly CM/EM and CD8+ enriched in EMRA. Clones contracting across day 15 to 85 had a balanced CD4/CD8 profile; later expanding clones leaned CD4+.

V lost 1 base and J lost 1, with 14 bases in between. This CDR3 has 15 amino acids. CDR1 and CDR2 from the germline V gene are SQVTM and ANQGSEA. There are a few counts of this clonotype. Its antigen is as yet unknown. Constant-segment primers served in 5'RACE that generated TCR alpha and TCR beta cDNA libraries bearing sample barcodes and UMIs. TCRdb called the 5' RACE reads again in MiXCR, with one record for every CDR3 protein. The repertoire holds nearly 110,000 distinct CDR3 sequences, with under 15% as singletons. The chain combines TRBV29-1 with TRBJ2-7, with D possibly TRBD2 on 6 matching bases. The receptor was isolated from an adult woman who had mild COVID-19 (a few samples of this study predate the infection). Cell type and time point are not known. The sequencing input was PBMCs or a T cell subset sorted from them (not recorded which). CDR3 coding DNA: TGCAGCGTTGAAGTACCCGGGACTGTATCCTACGAGCAGTACTTC. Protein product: CSVEVPGTVSYEQYF.